This paragraph covers one T cell receptor beta chain sequence. Trimming at V came to 3 bases and at J to 5 bases, leaving 1 base not matched to a gene. CDR1 SQVTM and CDR2 ANQGSEA come from the germline V gene. CDR3 length: 12 residues. This record comes from a study of control samples from healthy donors and cancer patients. Sequencing was performed with immunoSEQ multiplex PCR; in TCRdb, only in-frame clones are kept and a portion is missing. Counted here are some 190,000 clones, 91% occurring once; the ten biggest clones make up roughly 1.9%. Sequencing was done on a sample of blood. The clonotype was recovered from a man younger than 45 in good health. The V gene is TRBV29-1, the J gene TRBJ2-7; TRBD1 agrees at 10 bases. Here the CDR3 DNA reads TGCAGCGTTGATGGACAGGGGGACGAGCAGTACTTC. It is translated as CSVDGQGDEQYF.